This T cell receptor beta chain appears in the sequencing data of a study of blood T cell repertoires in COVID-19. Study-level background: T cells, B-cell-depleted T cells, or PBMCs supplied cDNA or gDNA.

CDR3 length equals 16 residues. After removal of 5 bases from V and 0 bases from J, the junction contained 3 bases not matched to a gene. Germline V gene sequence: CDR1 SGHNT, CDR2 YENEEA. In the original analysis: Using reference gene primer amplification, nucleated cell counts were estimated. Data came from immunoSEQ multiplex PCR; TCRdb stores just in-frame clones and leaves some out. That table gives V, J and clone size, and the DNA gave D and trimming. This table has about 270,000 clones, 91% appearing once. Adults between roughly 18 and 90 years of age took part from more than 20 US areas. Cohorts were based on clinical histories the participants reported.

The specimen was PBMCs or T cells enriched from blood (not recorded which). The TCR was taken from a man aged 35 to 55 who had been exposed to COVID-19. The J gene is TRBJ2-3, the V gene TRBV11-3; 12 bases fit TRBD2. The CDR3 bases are TGTGCCAGCAGCCCGGGGACTAGCGGGAGCACAGATACGCAGTATTTT. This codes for CASSPGTSGSTDTQYF.